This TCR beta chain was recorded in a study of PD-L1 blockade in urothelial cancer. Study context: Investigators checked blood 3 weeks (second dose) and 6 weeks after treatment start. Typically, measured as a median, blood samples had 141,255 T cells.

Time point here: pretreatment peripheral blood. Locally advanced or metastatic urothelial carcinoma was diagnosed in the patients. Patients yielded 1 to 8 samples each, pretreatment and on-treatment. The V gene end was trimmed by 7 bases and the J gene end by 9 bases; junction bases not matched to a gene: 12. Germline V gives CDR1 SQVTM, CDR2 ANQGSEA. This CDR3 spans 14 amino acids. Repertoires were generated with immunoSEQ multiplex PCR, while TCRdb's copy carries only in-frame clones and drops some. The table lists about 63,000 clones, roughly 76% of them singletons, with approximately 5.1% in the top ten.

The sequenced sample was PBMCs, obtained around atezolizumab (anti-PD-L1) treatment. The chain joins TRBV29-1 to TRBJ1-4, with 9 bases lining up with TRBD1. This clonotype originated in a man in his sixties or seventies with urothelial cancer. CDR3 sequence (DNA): TGCAGCGCCAGACAGGGGGGAACGGCGAAAAAACTGTTTTTT. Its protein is CSARQGGTAKKLFF.